This entry lists 27 T cell receptor beta chains sequenced from one sample in a study of shared clonotypes between healthy human individuals (dated by TCRdb to the early 2020s). To prepare the library, the immunoSEQ multiplex PCR assay was applied. The source is immuneACCESS, and TCRdb retained only in-frame sequences with V and J called. Part of the clones is not carried over; for the studies checked, unresolved V genes explain less than half of this, and the remainder is unexplained. The sample table contains about 2.3 million clones; only one count was recorded for around 90% of them. Roughly 0.34% of the sample belongs to the ten largest clones. What was sequenced was naive CD4+ T cells from PBMCs. Interpreted using the paper, the cell subset or site label stands for: CD45RA+ positively selected. These receptors were obtained from a man younger than 35 in good health. Some clones in this sample may be carry-over from other donors' samples.

The chain carries TRBV15 and TRBJ1-2; 7 bases are a match to TRBD1. The V gene end was trimmed by 0 bases and the J gene end by 8 bases; junction bases not matched to a gene: 9. Germline V gene lookup returns CDR1 LNHNV and CDR2 YYDKDF (reference sequence). CDR3 size: 15 residues. This CDR3 is CATSRDQGGVWGYTF. Here the CDR3 DNA reads TGTGCCACCAGCAGAGATCAAGGGGGCGTTTGGGGCTACACCTTC.

The rearrangement joins TRBV4-2 to TRBJ2-1; D gene ambiguous. The CDR3 is 18 residues long. The V and J ends lost 0 bases and 6 bases respectively, with 21 bases between them. CDR1 and CDR2 from the germline V gene are LGHNA and YNFKEQ. CDR3 sequence (DNA): TGTGCCAGCAGCCAAGATACTGTTCGGCCCAGCCGTCCCAATGAGCAGTTCTTC. Its protein product is CASSQDTVRPSRPNEQFF.

The chain has TRBV28 and TRBJ2-7; D gene unclear. This CDR3 comprises 11 residues. From germline, CDR1 is MDHEN and CDR2 SYDVKM. Trimming stripped 3 bases from V and 9 bases from J, with 9 bases between. The CDR3 region has the DNA TGTGCCAGCAGTTTGGCCTATTGGCAGTACTTC. Its protein is CASSLAYWQYF. The full variable domain, its missing parts supplied by reference TRBV28 and TRBJ2-7, is DVKVTQSSRYLVKRTGEKVFLECVQDMDHENMFWYRQDPGLGLRLIYFSYDVKMKEKGDIPEGYSVSREKKERFSLILESASTNQTSMYLCASSLAYWQYFGPGTRLTVT.

V usage is TRBV9 and J usage is TRBJ1-1, with D hard to call. V was pared by 4 bases and J by 5 bases, with 15 bases between. The CDR3 is 14 residues long. The germline V gene encodes CDR1 SGDLS and CDR2 YYNGEE. The CDR3 DNA follows: TGTGCCAGCAGCCAGAGTCGGGGTAGTACTGAAGCTTTCTTT. Encoded protein: CASSQSRGSTEAFF. The whole variable domain, filled in from reference TRBV9 and TRBJ1-1, reads DSGVTQTPKHLITATGQRVTLRCSPRSGDLSVYWYQQSLDQGLQFLIQYYNGEERAKGNILERFSAQQFPDLHSELNLSSLELGDSALYFCASSQSRGSTEAFFGQGTRLTVV.

This clone has just a few counts. This rearrangement joins TRBV18 to TRBJ2-4; D remains unclear. Germline CDR1 reads KGHSH; CDR2 reads LQKENI. V lost 3 bases and J lost 8, with 11 bases in between. CDR3 length equals 13 residues. The CDR3 reads CASSPRIEDIQYF. The CDR3 nucleotides are TGTGCCAGCTCACCCCGCATTGAGGACATTCAGTACTTC. The variable domain in full, completed from reference TRBV18 and TRBJ2-4, reads NAGVMQNPRHLVRRRGQEARLRCSPMKGHSHVYWYRQLPEEGLKFMVYLQKENIIDESGMPKERFSAEFPKEGPSILRIQQVVRGDSAAYFCASSPRIEDIQYFGAGTRLSVL.

The genes are TRBV5-4 and TRBJ1-2; TRBD1 agrees at 12 bases. There are 15 residues in the CDR3. The germline CDR1 and CDR2 sequences are SGHNT and YYREEE (reference sequence). Trimming cost V 4 bases and J 8 bases; bases outside gene matches: 9. CDR3 DNA sequence: TGTGCCAGCAGCCCCTGGGACAGGGGGCGCGAAGGCTACACCTTC. Protein: CASSPWDRGREGYTF. The whole variable domain, remainder taken from reference TRBV5-4 and TRBJ1-2, is ETGVTQSPTHLIKTRGQQVTLRCSSQSGHNTVSWYQQALGQGPQFIFQYYREEENGRGNFPPRFSGLQFPNYSSELNVNALELDDSALYLCASSPWDRGREGYTFGSGTRLTVV.

This clone was detected a few times. The V and J genes are TRBV7-9 and TRBJ1-1, with D perhaps matching TRBD1 (5 bases). Trimming left V 9 bases short and J 5 bases short, with 7 bases between. The CDR3 spans 10 residues. Looked up from germline, CDR1 is SEHNR and CDR2 is FQNEAQ (reference sequence). The CDR3 DNA sequence: TGTGCCAGTGGGGGAACTGAAGCTTTCTTT. Its protein product is CASGGTEAFF. The full variable domain, completed using reference TRBV7-9 and TRBJ1-1, is DTGVSQNPRHKITKRGQNVTFRCDPISEHNRLYWYRQTLGQGPEFLTYFQNEAQLEKSRLLSDRFSAERPKGSFSTLEIQRTEQGDSAMYLCASGGTEAFFGQGTRLTVV.

The rearrangement links TRBV9 to TRBJ2-6; D tentatively fits TRBD1 or TRBD2 (5 bases each). This CDR3 is built from 18 residues. V gave up 2 bases and J gave up 0 bases, with 15 bases separating them. CDR1 and CDR2 from the germline V gene are SGDLS and YYNGEE. CDR3 loop: CASSVPGPRSSGANVLTF. CDR3 DNA sequence: TGTGCCAGCAGCGTGCCGGGACCTCGGAGCTCTGGGGCCAACGTCCTGACTTTC.

The V and J genes are TRBV7-3 and TRBJ2-5; tentative D call: TRBD2 (6 bases). The germline V and J ends were trimmed by 2 bases and 4 bases, with 14 bases remaining between them. Per germline, CDR1 SGHTA and CDR2 FQGTGA. This CDR3 has 15 residues. The CDR3 DNA reads as TGTGCCAGCAGCTTAGCGCCGACTAGTTCAGAGACCCAGTACTTC. Protein product: CASSLAPTSSETQYF. Filled out from reference TRBV7-3 and TRBJ2-5, the complete variable domain reads GAGVSQTPSNKVTEKGKYVELRCDPISGHTALYWYRQSLGQGPEFLIYFQGTGAADDSGLPNDRFFAVRPEGSVSTLKIQRTERGDSAVYLCASSLAPTSSETQYFGPGTRLLVL.

The CDR3 DNA follows: TGTGCCAGCAGCCCTAGTGTTGAGCAGTACTTC. Its translation is CASSPSVEQYF. The V and J genes are TRBV7-2 and TRBJ2-7; the D is unclear. The CDR3 loop spans 11 amino acids. Germline values: CDR1 SGHTA, CDR2 FQGNSA. V gave up 5 bases and J gave up 7 bases, with 9 bases separating them.

On this clone: Other DNA sequences in this sample translate to the same CDR3. J is TRBJ2-3 and V is TRBV18, with TRBD2 identical over 8 bases. Germline assignment: CDR1 KGHSH and CDR2 LQKENI. CDR3 length: 14 amino acids. V dropped 3 bases and J dropped 3; count of bases not matched to a gene: 2. CDR3 bases: TGTGCCAGCTCACCGAGCGGGAGAACAGATACGCAGTATTTT. This translates into CASSPSGRTDTQYF.

This clone occurred a few times. The gene calls are TRBV4-1 and TRBJ1-3; D unclear. The V gene's germline CDR1 is MGHRA and CDR2 YSYEKL. This CDR3 is built from 11 residues. The V and J ends lost 10 bases and 4 bases respectively, with 8 bases between them. This CDR3 reads CANIPGNTIYF. The CDR3 coding sequence is TGCGCCAACATTCCGGGAAACACCATATATTTT.

The J gene is TRBJ1-5, the V gene TRBV2; D ambiguous. The ends were cut back, 4 bases at V and 7 bases at J, with 11 bases in the middle. The CDR3 runs 13 residues. Germline-derived CDR1 and CDR2 are SNHLY and FYNNEI. CDR3 bases: TGTGCCAGCAGTGCGGGTATGGGCCAGCCCCAGCATTTT. This encodes CASSAGMGQPQHF. The full variable domain, its missing parts supplied by reference TRBV2 and TRBJ1-5, is EPEVTQTPSHQVTQMGQEVILRCVPISNHLYFYWYRQILGQKVEFLVSFYNNEISEKSEIFDDQFSVERPDGSNFTLKIRSTKLEDSAMYFCASSAGMGQPQHFGDGTRLSIL.

The rearrangement joins TRBV6-5 to TRBJ2-7; 8 bases align to TRBD2. Germline V gene lookup returns CDR1 MNHEY and CDR2 SVGAGI. V was pared by 6 bases and J by 6 bases, with 10 bases of the junction left unmatched. The CDR3 contains 14 residues. CDR3 loop: CASSRGLAVSEQYF. CDR3 coding DNA: TGTGCCAGCAGCCGAGGACTAGCTGTAAGCGAGCAGTACTTC.

The chain has TRBV21-1 and TRBJ1-1. TRBV21-1 is classified as a pseudogene. The CDR3 sequence is 19 residues long. CDR3 protein: CASRWSRDVRGNGETEAFF. CDR3 DNA: TGTGCCAGCAGATGGAGCCGGGACGTACGGGGAAATGGGGAAACTGAAGCTTTCTTT.

This sequence joins TRBV5-6 and TRBJ2-7; the D is unclear. Germline V gene sequence: CDR1 SGHDT, CDR2 YYEEEE. V was pared by 1 base and J by 6 bases, with 5 bases between. The length of the CDR3 is 11 residues. Here the CDR3 reads CASSLSGEQYF. In DNA form, the CDR3 reads TGTGCCAGCAGCTTGTCCGGCGAGCAGTACTTC.

The sample holds one count of this clone. In DNA form, the CDR3 reads TGTGCCAGCAGCACTGGGGGACAGAGCTCCTACAATGAGCAGTTCTTC. Its translation is CASSTGGQSSYNEQFF. The gene calls are TRBV28 and TRBJ2-1, with 7 bases matching TRBD1. V gave up 6 bases and J gave up 0 bases; unmatched junction bases: 8. This CDR3 has 16 residues. CDR1 is MDHEN, CDR2 SYDVKM, per germline.

For this clone: Other DNA sequences in this specimen translate into the identical CDR3. The chain carries TRBV11-3 and TRBJ2-5, with D tentatively TRBD1 (6 bases). Germline loops: CDR1 SGHNT, CDR2 YENEEA. The CDR3 extends over 13 amino acids. The V and J ends lost 4 bases and 2 bases respectively, with 8 bases between them. In DNA form, the CDR3 reads TGTGCCAGCAGCTCGCAGGGGCAAGAGACCCAGTACTTC. The encoded protein is CASSSQGQETQYF.

This chain joins TRBV4-1 and TRBJ2-5; 8 bases map to TRBD1. The V gene's germline CDR1 is MGHRA and CDR2 YSYEKL. V lost 0 bases, J lost 2 bases, and 8 bases stayed unmatched. The CDR3 is 17 amino acids. CDR3 DNA: TGCGCCAGCAGCCAAGAGGAAGGTCACAGGGGGCAAGAGACCCAGTACTTC. It codes for CASSQEEGHRGQETQYF.

The chain's CDR3 is CASSFGPEGPEAFF. In nucleotides, the CDR3 is TGCGCCAGCAGCTTCGGGCCAGAAGGCCCTGAAGCTTTCTTT. The J gene is TRBJ1-1, the V gene TRBV5-1; D remains unclear. Germline assignment: CDR1 SGHRS and CDR2 YFSETQ. The ends were cut back, 2 bases at V and 6 bases at J, with 14 bases in the middle. The CDR3 spans 14 residues.

The chain joins TRBV5-1 to TRBJ1-1; D is possibly TRBD1 (6 bases). Per germline, CDR1 SGHRS and CDR2 YFSETQ. Trimming took off 0 bases at V and 8 bases at J, with 17 bases between the two ends. This CDR3 region has 15 residues. The DNA of the CDR3 is TGCGCCAGCAGCTTGGAGGCGGGGGCACCCGGCGAAGCTTTCTTT. This codes for CASSLEAGAPGEAFF. The full variable domain, in which reference TRBV5-1 and TRBJ1-1 provide the parts outside the CDR3, is KAGVTQTPRYLIKTRGQQVTLSCSPISGHRSVSWYQQTPGQGLQFLFEYFSETQRNKGNFPGRFSGRQFSNSRSEMNVSTLELGDSALYLCASSLEAGAPGEAFFGQGTRLTVV.

V is TRBV9 and J is TRBJ2-5, with TRBD1 matching over 7 bases. J gave up 8 bases and V 3 bases, and 10 bases lay outside the gene matches. Germline assignment: CDR1 SGDLS and CDR2 YYNGEE. This CDR3 contains 14 residues. The DNA of the CDR3 is TGTGCCAGCAGCGGCAGACAGGGCCGCCTTACCCAGTACTTC. This sequence encodes CASSGRQGRLTQYF.

The chain employs TRBV4-3 and TRBJ2-7, with D tentatively TRBD1 (5 bases). Germline CDR1 is LGHNA and CDR2 is YSLEER. This CDR3 is 14 amino acids long. V was cut by 4 bases and J by 2 bases, with 12 bases left in between. Written as DNA, the CDR3 is TGCGCCAGCAGCCGATCCAGGGAAACCTACGAGCAGTACTTC. It codes for CASSRSRETYEQYF.

This chain connects TRBV7-9 to TRBJ2-1; 7 bases map to TRBD1. V was clipped by 3 bases and J by 3 bases; unmatched bases: 5. The length of the CDR3 is 15 residues. Germline V gene sequence: CDR1 SEHNR, CDR2 FQNEAQ (reference sequence). The CDR3 loop reads CASSLPGQYYNEQFF. CDR3 sequence (DNA): TGTGCCAGCAGCTTGCCGGGACAGTACTACAATGAGCAGTTCTTC.

The chain couples TRBV4-3 to TRBJ2-5, with no clear D. V was shortened by 0 bases and J by 1 base, with 6 bases between the two germline ends. This CDR3 is built from 14 residues. Germline CDR1 LGHNA, CDR2 YSLEER. CDR3 amino acids: CASSQDFSQETQYF. For the CDR3, the DNA is TGCGCCAGCAGCCAAGATTTCAGCCAAGAGACCCAGTACTTC.

The rearrangement links TRBV7-9 to TRBJ2-7; no firm D call. The V end was cut by 5 bases, the J end by 5 bases, with 7 bases between. This CDR3 has 11 residues. Germline assignment: CDR1 SEHNR and CDR2 FQNEAQ (reference sequence). Here the CDR3 reads CASSPNDEQYF. Written as DNA, the CDR3 is TGTGCCAGCAGCCCTAATGACGAGCAGTACTTC.

The chain combines TRBV5-1 with TRBJ2-3; D possibly uses TRBD1 or TRBD2 (5 bases each). V gave up 0 bases and J gave up 6 bases, with 14 bases separating them. Germline CDR1 and CDR2: SGHRS and YFSETQ. The CDR3 is 15 residues long. DNA for the CDR3: TGCGCCAGCAGCTTGGGAGGGGTTAGGATGGATACGCAGTATTTT. This sequence encodes CASSLGGVRMDTQYF.